This T cell receptor (beta chain) was recovered during a study of cytomegalovirus exposure and HLA in healthy donors. Points from the study as a whole: Most TCR sequences showed up rarely, but some public TCRs showed up in many donors.

The PCR employed 60 Vbeta primers together with 13 Jbeta primers. Here immunoSEQ multiplex PCR was the method, and the copy in TCRdb shows in-frame clones only, minus some. In the table there are 150,000 to 200,000 clones, around 84% of which are singletons. Points on this clone: Its target is not known. At one boundary the junction diverges from the germline segment, which might be a read error.

The germline gives CDR1 ENHRY, CDR2 SYGVKD. This CDR3 contains 15 residues. This chain uses TRBV10-3 with TRBJ2-7; 10 positions match TRBD2. The TCR was taken from a woman between 18 and 29 years old in good health and CMV-seronegative. Sequenced input: PBMCs. The CDR3 loop is CAISESGTSEYEHYF. The CDR3 nucleotides are TGTGCCATCAGTGAGTCTGGGACTAGCGAATACGAGCATTACTTC.